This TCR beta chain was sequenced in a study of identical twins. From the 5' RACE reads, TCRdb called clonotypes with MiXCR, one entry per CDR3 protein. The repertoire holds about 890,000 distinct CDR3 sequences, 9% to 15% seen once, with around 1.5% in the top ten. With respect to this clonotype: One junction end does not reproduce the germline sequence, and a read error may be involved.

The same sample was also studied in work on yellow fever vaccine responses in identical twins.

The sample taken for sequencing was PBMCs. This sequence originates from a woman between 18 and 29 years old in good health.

CDR3 loop: CSSSSGALMNTETFF. As DNA, the CDR3 is TGCAGCTCCTCGTCGGGGGCCCTAATGAACACTGAAACTTTCTTT. The rearrangement links TRBV29-1 to TRBJ1-1, with TRBD1 as a possible D gene (6 bases). Germline V CDR1 and CDR2: SQVTM, ANQGSEA. This CDR3 has 15 amino acids. Full variable domain (remainder filled in from reference TRBV29-1 and TRBJ1-1): SAVISQKPSRDICQRGTSLTIQCQVDSQVTMMFWYRQQPGQSLTLIATANQGSEATYESGFVIDKFPISRPNLTFSTLTVSNMSPEDSSIYLCSSSSGALMNTETFFGQGTRLTVV.